This TCR beta chain was captured by sequencing in a study of blood T cell repertoires in COVID-19. Overall study context: Donors in the United States, Italy and Spain gave samples during acute or convalescent COVID-19. In each case, the material was cDNA or gDNA derived from T cells, B-cell-depleted T cells, or PBMCs.

The CDR3 consists of 16 residues. V was clipped by 1 base and J by 0 bases, with 12 bases between them. In the original processing: Cell counts per sample came from amplifying reference gene primers. Here immunoSEQ multiplex PCR was the method, and the copy in TCRdb shows in-frame clones only, minus some. V, J and clone size derive from that table, while D and trimming were established from the DNA sequence. The sample has approximately 110,000 clones; 69% are singletons. This receptor was taken from a man at least 80 years old with acute or convalescent COVID-19. Sequencing used peripheral blood. The rearrangement joins TRBV23-1 to TRBJ1-1, with a possible D match to TRBD1 (5 bases). TRBV23-1 is an open reading frame, and its role is uncertain. CDR3 protein: CASSQWGGEVNTEAFF. The CDR3 bases are TGCGCCAGCAGTCAATGGGGAGGGGAGGTGAACACTGAAGCTTTCTTT.